This T cell receptor (beta chain) was recorded in a study of spatial heterogeneity in lung cancer. Study-wide context: The average count in raw reads for each unique TCR and UMI combination exceeded 9.5 appearances.

Sample time point: sample taken at primary tumor resection. The sequenced material consisted of unsorted whole RNA from tumor, nontumor lung or frozen PBMC. This clonotype was seen at least ten times. The antigen is not known. V gave up 1 base and J gave up 7 bases, with 19 bases separating them. Germline CDR1 SGHTA, CDR2 FQGNSA. This CDR3 comprises 16 residues. General observations from the study: Expanded tumor TCRs that were ubiquitous appeared in blood more at resection than follow-up.

A unique molecular identifier was carried by every single TCR cDNA molecule. One entry per CDR3 protein results from TCRdb running MiXCR on the 5' RACE reads. The sample records some 11,000 distinct CDR3 sequences, around 6% being singletons. The clonotype originates from a male donor with early-stage non-small cell lung cancer. This sequence joins TRBV7-2 and TRBJ1-2; D may be TRBD1 (5 bases). Sequences were derived from PBMCs, sampled at surgery. The CDR3 DNA reads as TGTGCCAGCAGCTTAGAAGGCTGGGGGTTTTCAGTTGGCTACACCTTC. Amino acids: CASSLEGWGFSVGYTF.